Shown below are 25 T cell receptor beta chains from a single sample sequenced in a study of blood T cell repertoires in COVID-19. Libraries were prepared by immunoSEQ multiplex PCR; TCRdb keeps only in-frame clonotypes and omits some of them. The repertoire has 100,000 to 150,000 clones, 75% to 80% of them found once; the top ten carry 6.5% to 9.5%. Sequencing was done on a sample of peripheral blood. All receptors come from a human donor in a cohort sampled during active COVID-19.

The CDR3 sequence is CASSQDPSGSTDTQYF. The CDR3 DNA sequence: TGCGCCAGCAGCCAAGATCCTAGCGGAAGCACAGATACGCAGTATTTT. This chain connects TRBV4-1 to TRBJ2-3; 7 bases line up with TRBD2. The CDR3 contains 16 residues. CDR1 is MGHRA, CDR2 YSYEKL, per germline. J lost 0 bases, V lost 0 bases, and 3 bases had no gene match.

This clone was counted between two and nine times. The chain uses TRBV4-2 and TRBJ2-7, with TRBD1 matching over 7 bases. The germline gives CDR1 LGHNA, CDR2 YNFKEQ. The CDR3 covers 15 residues. J lost 3 bases, V lost 1 base, and 6 bases had no gene match. The CDR3 spells CASSQVVGGSYEQYF. In nucleotides, the CDR3 is TGTGCCAGCAGCCAAGTCGTAGGGGGCAGCTACGAGCAGTACTTC.

The V call is TRBV5-5, the J call TRBJ1-1, with TRBD1 as a possible D gene (5 bases). With 2 bases removed from V and 1 base from J, the gap between germline ends came to 12 bases. This CDR3 comprises 15 residues. Germline V gene sequence: CDR1 SGHKS, CDR2 YYEKEE (reference sequence). CDR3 region: CASSFSGRGNTEAFF. In DNA form, the CDR3 reads TGTGCCAGCAGCTTCTCGGGGAGGGGGAACACTGAAGCTTTCTTT.

This chain joins TRBV5-4 and TRBJ2-7; D gene unclear. This CDR3 spans 13 amino acids. Deletions cut 0 bases from V and 1 base from J, with 5 bases between. The V gene's germline CDR1 is SGHNT and CDR2 YYREEE (reference sequence). Here the CDR3 DNA reads TGTGCCAGCAGCTTGGGTGCGTCCTACGAGCAGTACTTC. It is translated as CASSLGASYEQYF. Full variable domain (outside the CDR3, taken from reference TRBV5-4 and TRBJ2-7): ETGVTQSPTHLIKTRGQQVTLRCSSQSGHNTVSWYQQALGQGPQFIFQYYREEENGRGNFPPRFSGLQFPNYSSELNVNALELDDSALYLCASSLGASYEQYFGPGTRLTVT.

This chain joins TRBV27 and TRBJ1-1; TRBD1 matches at 9 bases. Trimming cost V 5 bases and J 6 bases; bases outside gene matches: 7. The CDR3 consists of 14 residues. Germline V gene lookup returns CDR1 MNHEY and CDR2 SMNVEV (reference sequence). The CDR3 coding sequence is TGTGCCAGCAGTCGACAGGGGGTCCGGGCTGAAGCTTTCTTT. Protein: CASSRQGVRAEAFF.

CDR3 in DNA: TGTGCCAGCAGCTTGGGGGGAAACAGGGTCGAGCAGTACTTC. Translated: CASSLGGNRVEQYF. This chain uses TRBV5-8 with TRBJ2-7; possible D gene TRBD1, 6 bases. V was cut by 0 bases and J by 6 bases, with 13 bases left in between. Germline assignment: CDR1 SGHTS and CDR2 YDEGEE. This CDR3 has 14 residues.

The chain recombines TRBV19 with TRBJ1-3; D is perhaps TRBD1 (6 bases). The CDR3 is 16 amino acids. Germline CDR1 is LNHDA and CDR2 is SQIVND (reference sequence). The ends were cut back, 4 bases at V and 0 bases at J, with 13 bases in the middle. The CDR3 DNA is TGTGCCAGTAGTACAGGGGTTCGGAGCTCTGGAAACACCATATATTTT. As protein: CASSTGVRSSGNTIYF.

The chain is built from TRBV30 and TRBJ1-4; 7 nucleotides match TRBD1. CDR1 and CDR2 from the germline V gene are GTSNPN and SVGIG (reference sequence). Trimming at V came to 0 bases and at J to 8 bases, leaving 9 bases not matched to a gene. The CDR3 totals 15 residues. DNA of the CDR3: TGTGCCTGGAGTGTATACAGGGGCAGGGGAGAAAAACTGTTTTTT. This encodes CAWSVYRGRGEKLFF. Looking up the rest from reference TRBV30 and TRBJ1-4 gives the full variable domain: SQTIHQWPATLVQPVGSPLSLECTVEGTSNPNLYWYRQAAGRGLQLLFYSVGIGQISSEVPQNLSASRPQDRQFILSSKKLLLSDSGFYLCAWSVYRGRGEKLFFGSGTQLSVL.

V is TRBV6-6 and J is TRBJ1-1; D is undetermined. Trimming removed 6 bases from V and 4 bases from J, with 9 bases in between. The length of the CDR3 is 12 residues. The germline gives CDR1 MNHNY, CDR2 SVGAGI (reference sequence). The chain's CDR3 is CASSSGATEAFF. The CDR3 coding sequence is TGTGCCAGCAGCTCGGGAGCCACTGAAGCTTTCTTT.

The chain carries TRBV28 and TRBJ1-6; TRBD1 matches 10 bases. This CDR3 contains 16 residues. Trimming at V came to 5 bases and at J to 6 bases, leaving 7 bases not matched to a gene. CDR1 is MDHEN and CDR2 is SYDVKM in the germline V gene. The CDR3 nucleotides are TGTGCCAGCAGTCAGACAGGGGGCAGAACTAATTCACCCCTCCACTTT. Encoded protein: CASSQTGGRTNSPLHF. The full variable domain, its missing parts supplied by reference TRBV28 and TRBJ1-6, is DVKVTQSSRYLVKRTGEKVFLECVQDMDHENMFWYRQDPGLGLRLIYFSYDVKMKEKGDIPEGYSVSREKKERFSLILESASTNQTSMYLCASSQTGGRTNSPLHFGNGTRLTVT.

The CDR3 nucleotides are TGTGCCAGCAGTGAGCCCCGGGACACACTCTACGAGCAGTACTTC. This translates into CASSEPRDTLYEQYF. J is TRBJ2-7 and V is TRBV6-1, with D maybe TRBD1 (6 bases). The CDR3 spans 15 residues. Between the trimmed V and J ends, which lost 3 bases and 3 bases, there was a span of 15 bases. CDR1 is MNHNS and CDR2 is SASEGT in the germline V gene.

The CDR3 region is CASSSGQGNYGYTF. The CDR3 nucleotides read TGTGCCAGCAGTTCAGGACAGGGGAACTATGGCTACACCTTC. The V gene is TRBV6-5, the J gene TRBJ1-2, with 9 bases aligning to TRBD1. The CDR3 runs 14 residues. The J segment lost 2 bases and the V segment lost 4 bases, leaving 2 bases of the junction unmatched. Germline lookup yields CDR1 MNHEY and CDR2 SVGAGI.

The chain links TRBV7-2 to TRBJ2-7, with TRBD1 as a possible D gene (6 bases). CDR3 length: 15 residues. Between the trimmed V and J ends, which lost 5 bases and 7 bases, there was a span of 21 bases. CDR1 SGHTA and CDR2 FQGNSA come from the germline V gene. The CDR3: CASSPPRGGNLEQYF. The CDR3 DNA follows: TGTGCCAGCAGCCCCCCCCGAGGGGGTAACCTAGAGCAGTACTTC.

The chain has TRBV5-1 and TRBJ1-4; D is unresolved. The CDR3 runs 16 residues. CDR1 is SGHRS, CDR2 YFSETQ, per germline. V lost 0 bases and J lost 4, with 13 bases in between. The CDR3 DNA follows: TGCGCCAGCAGCTTGGAGGCAGCCGGGGATAATGAAAAACTGTTTTTT. Protein: CASSLEAAGDNEKLFF.

This clone was seen only once. The rearrangement links TRBV5-4 to TRBJ1-1; 7 bases are shared with TRBD1. Looked up from germline, CDR1 is SGHNT and CDR2 is YYREEE (reference sequence). CDR3 length: 13 amino acids. J lost 1 base, V lost 5 bases, and 2 bases had no gene match. The CDR3 nucleotides are TGTGCCAGCAGGGGACAGCCGAACACTGAAGCTTTCTTT. This gives the protein CASRGQPNTEAFF.

The CDR3 DNA is TGTGCCTGGAGCCCAGACAGTTACGAGCAGTACTTC. Translated, it gives CAWSPDSYEQYF. The J gene is TRBJ2-7, the V gene TRBV30; D perhaps matches TRBD1 (5 bases). Germline values: CDR1 GTSNPN, CDR2 SVGIG (reference sequence). Between the trimmed V and J ends, which lost 3 bases and 4 bases, there was a span of 10 bases. CDR3 length: 12 residues.

The chain is built from TRBV1 and TRBJ2-7; whether TRBD2, the table's D call, matches the DNA was not checked. TRBV1 is reported as a pseudogene. This CDR3 contains 16 residues. CDR3: CTSSQEVRGLRFEQYF. CDR3 DNA sequence: TGCACCAGCAGCCAAGAAGTCCGGGGGTTAAGGTTTGAGCAGTACTTC.

The chain is built from TRBV28 and TRBJ2-7; no definite D call. With 5 bases removed from V and 12 bases from J, the gap between germline ends came to 17 bases. From germline, CDR1 is MDHEN and CDR2 SYDVKM. The CDR3 has 12 amino acids. The CDR3 coding sequence is TGTGCCAGCAGTCCCAGAGCGCACTCTGGGTACTTC. It codes for CASSPRAHSGYF.

This clone was observed a handful of times. The chain links TRBV29-1 to TRBJ1-1; 7 nucleotides line up with TRBD1. V trimming: 6 bases; J trimming: 0 bases; junction bases outside the gene matches: 7. This CDR3 has 14 residues. Germline V gene data show CDR1 as SQVTM and CDR2 as ANQGSEA. The DNA of the CDR3 is TGCAGCGTGGGGGGACAGAGAATGAACACTGAAGCTTTCTTT. Amino acid sequence: CSVGGQRMNTEAFF.

The chain couples TRBV7-9 to TRBJ2-7; a weak D match, TRBD1 (5 bases). Per the germline V gene, CDR1 is SEHNR and CDR2 is FQNEAQ (reference sequence). Trimming took 0 bases from V and 3 from J, leaving 15 bases between them. CDR3 length: 16 residues. CDR3 in amino acids: CASSLAREVQGYEQYF. The CDR3 DNA reads as TGTGCCAGCAGCTTAGCCAGGGAAGTTCAAGGCTACGAGCAGTACTTC. Full variable domain (remainder filled in from reference TRBV7-9 and TRBJ2-7): DTGVSQNPRHKITKRGQNVTFRCDPISEHNRLYWYRQTLGQGPEFLTYFQNEAQLEKSRLLSDRFSAERPKGSFSTLEIQRTEQGDSAMYLCASSLAREVQGYEQYFGPGTRLTVT.

In this sample, this clone turned up a few times. Other nucleotide sequences from this sample produce the same CDR3. The chain recombines TRBV5-1 with TRBJ2-7; D may be TRBD2 (5 bases). Germline loops: CDR1 SGHRS, CDR2 YFSETQ. The CDR3 extends over 13 amino acids. Trimming left V 0 bases short and J 3 bases short, with 7 bases between. CDR3 residues: CASSLGTGYEQYF. The CDR3 nucleotides read TGCGCCAGCAGCTTGGGGACTGGCTACGAGCAGTACTTC. The full variable domain, its missing parts supplied by reference TRBV5-1 and TRBJ2-7, is KAGVTQTPRYLIKTRGQQVTLSCSPISGHRSVSWYQQTPGQGLQFLFEYFSETQRNKGNFPGRFSGRQFSNSRSEMNVSTLELGDSALYLCASSLGTGYEQYFGPGTRLTVT.

Only one count was recorded for this clone. J is TRBJ1-5 and V is TRBV2; a possible D gene is TRBD1 (5 bases). V was pared by 4 bases and J by 2 bases, with 9 bases between. This CDR3 region has 14 residues. Germline CDR1 SNHLY, CDR2 FYNNEI. CDR3 DNA sequence: TGTGCCAGCAGTGGGGGGGTTGGCAATCAGCCCCAGCATTTT. This sequence encodes CASSGGVGNQPQHF.

The V gene is TRBV5-4, the J gene TRBJ1-1; D might be TRBD1 (6 bases). The CDR3 is 13 residues long. Trimming left V 1 base short and J 6 bases short, with 10 bases between. Germline V CDR1 and CDR2: SGHNT, YYREEE (reference sequence). The CDR3 DNA sequence: TGTGCCAGCAGCTTGACAGGGTCTTCTGAAGCTTTCTTT. Translation gives CASSLTGSSEAFF.

This chain links TRBV7-2 with TRBJ1-2, with D possibly being TRBD1 (6 bases). The germline CDR1 and CDR2 sequences are SGHTA and FQGNSA. This CDR3 is built from 14 residues. The germline V and J ends were trimmed by 5 bases and 8 bases, with 18 bases remaining between them. DNA of the CDR3: TGTGCCAGCAGCATCCTGCAGGGACAAGGCGGCTACACCTTC. Translated: CASSILQGQGGYTF. Full variable domain (rest looked up from reference TRBV7-2 and TRBJ1-2): GAGVSQSPSNKVTEKGKDVELRCDPISGHTALYWYRQSLGQGLEFLIYFQGNSAPDKSGLPSDRFSAERTGGSVSTLTIQRTQQEDSAVYLCASSILQGQGGYTFGSGTRLTVV.

The chain couples TRBV28 to TRBJ1-1; 8 positions match TRBD1. The length of the CDR3 is 14 residues. V gave up 7 bases and J gave up 4 bases; unmatched junction bases: 8. Germline V gene data show CDR1 as MDHEN and CDR2 as SYDVKM. This CDR3 is CASKTGQVRTEAFF. DNA of the CDR3: TGTGCCAGCAAAACGGGACAGGTTCGCACTGAAGCTTTCTTT.